Listed below are T cell receptor beta chains from one sample, sequenced in a study of vaccination and CD4 T cells after COVID-19. TCRdb independently ran MiXCR on the PCR reads; one entry per CDR3 protein. The top ten clones hold 20% to 25% of a sample with about 7,600 distinct CDR3 sequences, more than 20% of them seen once. Antigens for these TCRs are unknown. Sequences were derived from CD4+ T cells from blood, cultured in vitro, sampled after SARS-CoV-2 vaccination. The receptor set was obtained from a human donor who had recovered from COVID-19. CDR3s include the opening cysteine and the closing phenylalanine or tryptophan. A D gene is named only where the DNA matches it firmly. Clone size is shown for a subset of rows, as once, few, many or a class of expanded clone.

NA	TRBV6-5	NA	TRBJ2-1	TGTGCCAGCAGTTACGCAGGGGGGGGTGAGCAGTTCTTC	CASSYAGGGEQFF
few	TRBV2	NA	TRBJ1-6	TGTGCCAGCATCGGGTATTCACCCCTCCACTTT	CASIGYSPLHF
few	TRBV19	NA	TRBJ2-1	TGTGCCAGTATCGGGGGCCGGGTTGGTGAGCAGTTCTTC	CASIGGRVGEQFF
medium-sized	TRBV28	TRBD1	TRBJ2-5	TGTGCCAGCAGCCGACGGACAGGGCAAGAGACCCAGTACTTC	CASSRRTGQETQYF
NA	TRBV5-4	NA	TRBJ1-1	TGTGCCAGCAGCTTGGTAGGGTTGAACACTGAAGCTTTCTTT	CASSLVGLNTEAFF
NA	TRBV18	TRBD1	TRBJ1-6	TGTGCCAGCTCACCGCAGGGGGTTCCAGTGAATTCACCCCTCCACTTT	CASSPQGVPVNSPLHF
few	TRBV11-1	TRBD2	TRBJ2-3	TGTGCCAGCAGCTTAGCGGCGGGACTAGACACAGATACGCAGTATTTT	CASSLAAGLDTDTQYF
NA	TRBV4-3	NA	TRBJ2-1	TGCGCCAGCAGCCAGGCGTCGCGCGGGATCAACAATGAGCAGTTCTTC	CASSQASRGINNEQFF
medium-sized	TRBV20-1	NA	TRBJ2-5	TGCAGTGCTACCAGCGCGGAAGAGACCCAGTACTTC	CSATSAEETQYF
few	TRBV7-9	TRBD1	TRBJ1-1	TGTGCCAGCAGCCCGCGACAGGGGAGGACTGAAGCTTTCTTT	CASSPRQGRTEAFF
NA	TRBV19	TRBD1	TRBJ2-7	TGTGCCAGTAGTATAAGCCGACAGGGTGGGTTCTACGAGCAGTACTTC	CASSISRQGGFYEQYF
NA	TRBV2	NA	TRBJ1-2	TGTGCCAGCAGTGAAGCCGGACAGCTAGTCTATGGCTACACCTTC	CASSEAGQLVYGYTF
NA	TRBV10-3	NA	TRBJ1-5	TGTGCCATCAGTGAGCGGCGGAGTGGGACTAGCAATCAGCCCCAGCATTTT	CAISERRSGTSNQPQHF
medium-sized	TRBV6-1	TRBD1	TRBJ1-1	TGTGCCAGCAGTCTCGGGACAGGGAAAGCTTTCTTT	CASSLGTGKAFF
NA	TRBV10-3	TRBD1	TRBJ1-1	TGTGCCATCAGCCCGGGACAGGGGTCGACTGAAGCTTTCTTT	CAISPGQGSTEAFF
NA	TRBV2	TRBD2	TRBJ2-7	TGTGCCAGCAGTAGGGCTAGCGGGAGGAGGATTAATTACGAGCAGTACTTC	CASSRASGRRINYEQYF
few	TRBV4-1	TRBD2	TRBJ2-5	TGCGCCAGCAGCCAAGGGACTAGCGGGGGCCGGAGAGAGACCCAGTACTTC	CASSQGTSGGRRETQYF
few	TRBV7-2	NA	TRBJ2-2	TGTGCCAGCAGCATTACAGGGTTGAACACCGGGGAGCTGTTTTTT	CASSITGLNTGELFF
NA	TRBV28	NA	TRBJ2-2	TGTGCCAGCAGTTTAGGGGGGCGTCCGAACACCGGGGAGCTGTTTTTT	CASSLGGRPNTGELFF
NA	TRBV10-2	TRBD1	TRBJ1-1	TGCGCCAGCGTTGACAGGGGGAAGCTTAAAGCTTTCTTT	CASVDRGKLKAFF
NA	TRBV5-6	NA	TRBJ1-5	TGTGCCAGCAGCTTGGCCAACCAGGCAAGGGAGCCCCAGCATTTT	CASSLANQAREPQHF
NA	TRBV7-2	NA	TRBJ2-1	TGTGCCAGCAGGAGAACGGGGGTTTACAATGAGCAGTTCTTC	CASRRTGVYNEQFF
few	TRBV28	TRBD1	TRBJ2-7	TGTGCCAGCAGGTCCGAAGGGGGCGCAGACCTCGAGCAGTACTTC	CASRSEGGADLEQYF
NA	TRBV2	NA	TRBJ1-5	TGTGCCAGCAGTGAAGCGGGGGTGGGGGGTAGCAATCAGCCCCAGCATTTT	CASSEAGVGGSNQPQHF
few	TRBV10-1	NA	TRBJ2-7	TGCGCCAGCAGTGACCCGTCCTCCTACGAGCAGTACTTC	CASSDPSSYEQYF
medium-sized	TRBV7-9	NA	TRBJ1-2	TGTGCCAGCAGCTTAATGTCAGGGAGCGGCTACACCTTC	CASSLMSGSGYTF
medium-sized	TRBV6-1	TRBD1	TRBJ1-6	TGTGCCAGCAGCATCGACAGGGGGCTAGATAGTTCACCCCTCCACTTT	CASSIDRGLDSSPLHF
NA	TRBV7-2	NA	TRBJ1-3	TGTGCCAGCAGCCGGGACCTGGGAAACACCATATATTTT	CASSRDLGNTIYF
NA	TRBV4-2	NA	TRBJ1-5	TGTGCCAGCAGCCAAGGAAGGTGGAATAGCAATCAGCCCCAGCATTTT	CASSQGRWNSNQPQHF
NA	TRBV6-2/TRBV6-3	NA	TRBJ1-5	TGTGCCAGCAGTAAGACGGGGGGACTTAGCAATCAGCCCCAGCATTTT	CASSKTGGLSNQPQHF